Sequencing of this TCR beta chain was carried out in a study of blood T cell repertoires in COVID-19. TCRdb keeps only in-frame clones here, not all; method: immunoSEQ multiplex PCR. The sample holds about 160,000 clones; approximately 90% are singletons and the top ten take more than 2%. The germline gives CDR1 LNHDA, CDR2 SQIVND (reference sequence). This CDR3 contains 15 residues. Deletions cut 8 bases from V and 2 bases from J, with 18 bases between. This chain connects TRBV19 to TRBJ1-2; no reliable D call. This TCR was recovered from a man between 18 and 29 years old with acute or convalescent COVID-19. The sample was peripheral blood. The CDR3 DNA is TGTGCCAGTCTCGGGAGTCAGTGGCTAAACTATGGCTACACCTTC. Protein product: CASLGSQWLNYGYTF. Complete variable domain (other parts from reference TRBV19 and TRBJ1-2): DGGITQSPKYLFRKEGQNVTLSCEQNLNHDAMYWYRQDPGQGLRLIYYSQIVNDFQKGDIAEGYSVSREKKESFPLTVTSAQKNPTAFYLCASLGSQWLNYGYTFGSGTRLTVV.